The rows below give T cell receptor beta chains drawn from one sample of a study of OX40 agonist ivuxolimab in advanced cancers. Profiling relied on immunoSEQ multiplex PCR, and the TCRdb table lists in-frame clones only, not all of them. The sample consists of 43,000 or so clones, 85% to 90% of them appearing once. This sample comprised CD4+ or CD8+ T cells sorted from blood, obtained in a trial of the OX40 agonist ivuxolimab. These receptors were obtained from an adult with an advanced solid tumor such as melanoma, head and neck, liver or kidney cancer. The CDR3 runs from the conserved cysteine through the conserved F or W. D genes are given only for firm matches. Some rows have no size entry. The others give once, few or many, or a class for an expanded clone.

DNA | CDR3 | size | length | D | J | V
TGTGCCAGCAGAATGTCTACCCTTTACAGTTATGGCTACACCTTC | CASRMSTLYSYGYTF | NA | 15 | NA | TRBJ1-2 | TRBV28
TGTGCCATCAGTGAGTCTGGCGGGAGGTACCAAGAGACCCAGTACTTC | CAISESGGRYQETQYF | NA | 16 | TRBD2 | TRBJ2-5 | TRBV10-3
TGCGCCAGCAGCCAAGGGGGACTAGCGGGAGTCGGGACCGGGGAGCTGTTTTTT | CASSQGGLAGVGTGELFF | NA | 18 | TRBD2 | TRBJ2-2 | TRBV4-1
TGTGCCAGCAGCTTGGGGGGCCGGGACCAAGAGACCCAGTACTTC | CASSLGGRDQETQYF | NA | 15 | NA | TRBJ2-5 | TRBV5-4
TGTGCCAGCAGGCGGTACTGGGGGCAATCCTACAATGAGCAGTTCTTC | CASRRYWGQSYNEQFF | NA | 16 | NA | TRBJ2-1 | TRBV7-2
TGTGCCAGCAGCGTAGATGTGGGAAATAATGAAAAACTGTTTTTT | CASSVDVGNNEKLFF | NA | 15 | NA | TRBJ1-4 | TRBV9
TGTGCCAGCTCCGGGTCGAACACACACACCATATATTTT | CASSGSNTHTIYF | few | 13 | NA | TRBJ1-3 | TRBV27
TGTGCCAGCAGCCCACCGGCGGGGCTTAATCAGCCCCAGCATTTT | CASSPPAGLNQPQHF | NA | 15 | NA | TRBJ1-5 | TRBV7-2
TGCGCCAGCAGCCTGGGGACTAGCGGGAGCGGGTCCTACAATGAGCAGTTCTTC | CASSLGTSGSGSYNEQFF | NA | 18 | TRBD2 | TRBJ2-1 | TRBV5-1
TGTGCCAGCAGTGAAGCTACGTGGAATGAGCAGTTCTTC | CASSEATWNEQFF | NA | 13 | NA | TRBJ2-1 | TRBV2
TGTGCCAGTAGCACTAGCGGGAGTTGGAATGAGCAGTTCTTC | CASSTSGSWNEQFF | once | 14 | TRBD2 | TRBJ2-1 | TRBV19
TGTGCCAGCAGTTTCGGGCGGATCTACACCGGGGAGCTGTTTTTT | CASSFGRIYTGELFF | NA | 15 | NA | TRBJ2-2 | TRBV27
TGTGCCAGCAGCCGGGACAGGGGCGGTCTACAGCCCCAGCATTTT | CASSRDRGGLQPQHF | NA | 15 | TRBD1 | TRBJ1-5 | TRBV7-6
TGTGCCAGCAGCTTAGTGGGGATCACAGATACGCAGTATTTT | CASSLVGITDTQYF | NA | 14 | NA | TRBJ2-3 | TRBV7-9
TGTGCCAGCAGCATCCCGGGGCCATCGGGGGAGACCCAGTACTTC | CASSIPGPSGETQYF | once | 15 | NA | TRBJ2-5 | TRBV9
TGTGCCAGCAGCTCCCGGACTAGCGGGAGCGAGACCCAGTACTTC | CASSSRTSGSETQYF | NA | 15 | TRBD2 | TRBJ2-5 | TRBV11-1
TGCGCCAGCAGCCAAGTCCTCGGGGGCCAGGGTGAGACCCAGTACTTC | CASSQVLGGQGETQYF | few | 16 | NA | TRBJ2-5 | TRBV4-3
TGTGCCAGCAGACGGGACAAACGACTAACCTACGAGCAGTACTTC | CASRRDKRLTYEQYF | NA | 15 | NA | TRBJ2-7 | TRBV6-4
TGTGCCAGCAGCTTTATGGGGCAGAACTCACCCCTCCACTTT | CASSFMGQNSPLHF | once | 14 | NA | TRBJ1-6 | TRBV11-2
TGTGCCAGCAGGGGCAACACAGATACGCAGTATTTT | CASRGNTDTQYF | NA | 12 | NA | TRBJ2-3 | TRBV27
TGCGCCAGCAGCTTGGCAGGGGAAGGTCAGCCCCAGCATTTT | CASSLAGEGQPQHF | NA | 14 | NA | TRBJ1-5 | TRBV5-1
TGTGCCAGCAGCTTAGGTAAAGGCCCCCTCCACTTT | CASSLGKGPLHF | NA | 12 | NA | TRBJ1-6 | TRBV7-2
TGCGCCAGCAGCTCCCGGGCGATACGACCAGATACGCAGTATTTT | CASSSRAIRPDTQYF | NA | 15 | NA | TRBJ2-3 | TRBV5-1
TGTGCCAGCAAGATACAGGAAATCTCCTACGAGCAGTACTTC | CASKIQEISYEQYF | once | 14 | NA | TRBJ2-7 | TRBV6-1
TGTGCCAGCAGCTTAGAGTGGGTCTACGAGCAGTACTTC | CASSLEWVYEQYF | NA | 13 | NA | TRBJ2-7 | TRBV11-1
TGTGCCTGGAGTCTGAATGGCTACACCTTC | CAWSLNGYTF | NA | 10 | NA | TRBJ1-2 | TRBV30
TGTGCCAGCAGTCTGGTTGCGGGAGTTATGTACGAGCAGTACTTC | CASSLVAGVMYEQYF | NA | 15 | TRBD2 | TRBJ2-7 | TRBV27
TGCGCCAGCAGCTTGGTAGGGGGCGCGGGAGATTCACCCCTCCACTTT | CASSLVGGAGDSPLHF | NA | 16 | TRBD1 | TRBJ1-6 | TRBV5-1
TGTGCCAGTAGTATCCCGACAGGGTCCCGCTACAATGAGCAGTTCTTC | CASSIPTGSRYNEQFF | NA | 16 | TRBD1 | TRBJ2-1 | TRBV19
TGTGCCAGTAGCGGACTAGCGGGAGAGGTTTCAGATACGCAGTATTTT | CASSGLAGEVSDTQYF | NA | 16 | TRBD2 | TRBJ2-3 | TRBV19
TGTGCCAGTTTGAGCTCCGGCGAGCAGTACTTC | CASLSSGEQYF | NA | 11 | NA | TRBJ2-7 | TRBV25-1
TGCGCCAGCAGCCGAAGCCAGAACACCGGGGAGCTGTTTTTT | CASSRSQNTGELFF | NA | 14 | NA | TRBJ2-2 | TRBV4-3
TGTGCCAGCACCCGACAGGGGGCAGCCCCGAACACTGAAGCTTTCTTT | CASTRQGAAPNTEAFF | NA | 16 | TRBD1 | TRBJ1-1 | TRBV28
TGTGCCAGCAGCTTGTCGGAGTCCGGGGCCGGCTACACCTTC | CASSLSESGAGYTF | NA | 14 | NA | TRBJ1-2 | TRBV7-8
TGTGCCAGCAGCCTCGGACCGAACACTGAAGCTTTCTTT | CASSLGPNTEAFF | NA | 13 | NA | TRBJ1-1 | TRBV5-5
TGTGCCAGCAGCTTACCCGAGACTAGACCGAACACCGGGGAGCTGTTTTTT | CASSLPETRPNTGELFF | NA | 17 | NA | TRBJ2-2 | TRBV7-2
TGTGCCAGCAGCAGGGGACTAGCGAGGAACACCGGGGAGCTGTTTTTT | CASSRGLARNTGELFF | NA | 16 | TRBD2 | TRBJ2-2 | TRBV5-4
TGTGCCAGCAGCCCATACTACGAGCAGTACTTC | CASSPYYEQYF | once | 11 | NA | TRBJ2-7 | TRBV7-9
TGTGCCAGCAGCTCCATGGACGGGGACTACGAGCAGTACTTC | CASSSMDGDYEQYF | NA | 14 | NA | TRBJ2-7 | TRBV7-8
TGTGCCAGCAGCCCGTTTTTCAGCATGAACACTGAAGCTTTCTTT | CASSPFFSMNTEAFF | NA | 15 | NA | TRBJ1-1 | TRBV5-5
TGCGCCAGCAGCTTGGAAGGGGGTGGCTACACCTTC | CASSLEGGGYTF | NA | 12 | NA | TRBJ1-2 | TRBV5-1
TGCGCCAGCAGCCGAGGGGGTGTTCAGGCTAGCGGGAGTGAGAAGACCCAGTACTTC | CASSRGGVQASGSEKTQYF | NA | 19 | TRBD2 | TRBJ2-5 | TRBV4-1
TGTGCCAGCAGCTCCGGGACAGGCTGGGAGCAGTACTTC | CASSSGTGWEQYF | NA | 13 | TRBD1 | TRBJ2-7 | TRBV7-2
TGTGCCAGCAGCTTGACGAACACTGAAGCTTTCTTT | CASSLTNTEAFF | NA | 12 | NA | TRBJ1-1 | TRBV5-5
TGTGCCAGCAGCTTGACAGGGACTAATGAAAAACTGTTTTTT | CASSLTGTNEKLFF | NA | 14 | NA | TRBJ1-4 | TRBV5-4
TGTGCCAGCAGTTACAGGGGAGTTGAGCAGTTCTTC | CASSYRGVEQFF | NA | 12 | NA | TRBJ2-1 | TRBV6-5
TGTGCCAGCTCACCACTGGACCAAATAGTCTACGAGCAGTACTTC | CASSPLDQIVYEQYF | NA | 15 | NA | TRBJ2-7 | TRBV18
TGTGCCAGCAGACCGTGGGGGGGTCCAGATACGCAGTATTTT | CASRPWGGPDTQYF | NA | 14 | TRBD2 | TRBJ2-3 | TRBV5-5
TGTGCCAGCAGCCGGGGTACGGGAAACACCATATATTTT | CASSRGTGNTIYF | NA | 13 | NA | TRBJ1-3 | TRBV7-9
TGTGCCAGCCGCGCCGCAGATACGCAGTATTTT | CASRAADTQYF | NA | 11 | NA | TRBJ2-3 | TRBV6-5
TGTGCCAGCACTATCAGGGTGGAGAACACTGAAGCTTTCTTT | CASTIRVENTEAFF | few | 14 | NA | TRBJ1-1 | TRBV6-6